A single T cell receptor beta chain is shown here with its context. Its cognate antigen is unknown. This CDR3 is 16 amino acids long. The germline V gene has CDR1 LNHDA and CDR2 SQIVND (reference sequence). Between the trimmed V and J ends, which lost 3 bases and 7 bases, there was a span of 20 bases. The source of the sample is a study of T cell repertoires in cytomegalovirus infection. As for the study in general: TCR beta signatures that were public indicated CMV infection and matching HLA type.

Study-wide results and limits: CMV-specific TCR beta clonotypes restricted by HLA-C dominated the ex vivo response. Frequencies of public TCR beta families were cumulated, and this identified carriers of CMV plus the relevant HLA.

MiXCR was run by TCRdb on the reads, yielding one entry per CDR3 protein. The sample has 250,000 or so distinct CDR3 sequences, approximately 13% seen once. The receptor comes from a human donor in good health (CMV status not recorded). Some clones in this sample may be carry-over from other donors' samples. The chain carries TRBV19 and TRBJ2-3; TRBD2 might be the D (6 bases). What was sequenced was PBMCs. For the CDR3, the DNA is TGTGCCAGTAGTATTTCTAGGGGAGGCTCCCTAAATACGCAGTATTTT. Protein product: CASSISRGGSLNTQYF.